This T cell receptor (beta chain) stems from a study of T cell repertoires in cytomegalovirus infection. On this clonotype itself: Antigen: not known.

TCRdb analysed the reads with MiXCR anew, one entry per CDR3 protein. Of 700,000 to 850,000 distinct CDR3 sequences in the sample, approximately 32% were seen once. V lost 4 bases and J lost 7, with 20 bases in between. The CDR3 is made up of 15 amino acids. Looked up from germline, CDR1 is SGDLS and CDR2 is YYNGEE. The source of this sequence is a human donor in good health (CMV status not recorded). Some clones in this sample may be carry-over from other donors' samples. The specimen comprised cultured CD8+ T cells from PBMCs, sampled from culture after CMV antigen stimulation. The chain has TRBV9 and TRBJ1-2; D is unclear. The CDR3 nucleotides read TGTGCCAGCAGCTCTCCGAGAGAGGGCTGGGGTGGCTACACCTTC. Translating it yields CASSSPREGWGGYTF.